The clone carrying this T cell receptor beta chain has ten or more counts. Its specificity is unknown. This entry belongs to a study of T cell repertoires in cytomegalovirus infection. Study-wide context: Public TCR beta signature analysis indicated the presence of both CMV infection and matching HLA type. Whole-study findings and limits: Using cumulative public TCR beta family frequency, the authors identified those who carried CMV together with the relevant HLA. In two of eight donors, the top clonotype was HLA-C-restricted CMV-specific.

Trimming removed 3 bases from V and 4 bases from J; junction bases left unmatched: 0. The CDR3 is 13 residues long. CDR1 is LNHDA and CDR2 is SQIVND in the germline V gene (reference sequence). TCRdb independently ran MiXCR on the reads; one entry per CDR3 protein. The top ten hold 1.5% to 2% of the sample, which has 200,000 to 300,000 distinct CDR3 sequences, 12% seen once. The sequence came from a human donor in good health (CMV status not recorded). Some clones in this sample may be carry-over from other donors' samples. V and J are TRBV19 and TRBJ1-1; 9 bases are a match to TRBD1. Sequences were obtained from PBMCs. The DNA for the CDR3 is TGTGCCAGTAGTATGGACAGGGGCACTGAAGCTTTCTTT. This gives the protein CASSMDRGTEAFF.